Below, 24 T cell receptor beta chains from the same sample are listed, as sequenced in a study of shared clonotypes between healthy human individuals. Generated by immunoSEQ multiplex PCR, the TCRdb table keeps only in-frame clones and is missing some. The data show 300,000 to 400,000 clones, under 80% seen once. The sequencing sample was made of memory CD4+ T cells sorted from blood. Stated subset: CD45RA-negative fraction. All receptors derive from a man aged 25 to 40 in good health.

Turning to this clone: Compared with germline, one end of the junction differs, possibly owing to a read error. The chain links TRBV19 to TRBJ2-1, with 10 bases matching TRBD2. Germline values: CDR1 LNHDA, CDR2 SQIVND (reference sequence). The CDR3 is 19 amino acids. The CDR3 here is CASRRASGSLLGSYNEQFF. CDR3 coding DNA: TGTGCGAGTAGGAGGGCTAGCGGGAGTCTATTGGGCTCCTACAATGAGCAGTTCTTC.

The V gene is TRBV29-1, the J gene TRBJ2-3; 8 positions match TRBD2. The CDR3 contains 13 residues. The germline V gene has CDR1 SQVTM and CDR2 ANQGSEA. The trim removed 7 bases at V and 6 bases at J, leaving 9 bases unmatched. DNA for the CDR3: TGCAGCGGCGGAGCGGGAGAGGTGGATACGCAGTATTTT. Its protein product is CSGGAGEVDTQYF.

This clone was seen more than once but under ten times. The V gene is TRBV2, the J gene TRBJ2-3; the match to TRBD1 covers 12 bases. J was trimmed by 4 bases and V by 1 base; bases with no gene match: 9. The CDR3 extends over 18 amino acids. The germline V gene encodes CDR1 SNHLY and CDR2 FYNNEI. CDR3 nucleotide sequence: TGTGCCAGCAGTGAAGGAAAAGCCGGGACAGGGGGCTCAGATACGCAGTATTTT. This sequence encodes CASSEGKAGTGGSDTQYF.

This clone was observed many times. The DNA of the CDR3 is TGTGCCAGCTCACCATCCTCCCATTCCTATGGCTACACCTTC. Its protein is CASSPSSHSYGYTF. The chain joins TRBV18 to TRBJ1-2; D ambiguous. Trimming stripped 2 bases from V and 4 bases from J, with 11 bases between. Germline-derived CDR1 and CDR2 are KGHSH and LQKENI. The CDR3 extends over 14 amino acids.

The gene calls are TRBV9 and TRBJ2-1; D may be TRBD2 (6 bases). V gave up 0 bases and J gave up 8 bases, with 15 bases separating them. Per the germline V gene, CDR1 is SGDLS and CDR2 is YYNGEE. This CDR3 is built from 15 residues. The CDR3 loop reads CASSVVLAEGDEQFF. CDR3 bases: TGTGCCAGCAGCGTAGTACTAGCAGAAGGCGATGAGCAGTTCTTC.

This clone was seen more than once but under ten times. The CDR3 DNA sequence: TGCGCCAGCAGCCCCAGTGGGGTTGGTGTCACTGAAGCTTTCTTT. Protein sequence: CASSPSGVGVTEAFF. The genes are TRBV4-3 and TRBJ1-1, with D unclear. Germline V gene data show CDR1 as LGHNA and CDR2 as YSLEER. V lost 4 bases and J lost 4, with 16 bases in between. This CDR3 comprises 15 residues.

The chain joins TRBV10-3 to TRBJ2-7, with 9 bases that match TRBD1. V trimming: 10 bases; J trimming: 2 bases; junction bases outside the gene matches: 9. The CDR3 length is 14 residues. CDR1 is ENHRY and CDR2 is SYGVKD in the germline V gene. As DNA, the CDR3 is TGTGCCACACAACAGGACAGGGGCCCCTACGAGCAGTACTTC. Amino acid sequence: CATQQDRGPYEQYF.

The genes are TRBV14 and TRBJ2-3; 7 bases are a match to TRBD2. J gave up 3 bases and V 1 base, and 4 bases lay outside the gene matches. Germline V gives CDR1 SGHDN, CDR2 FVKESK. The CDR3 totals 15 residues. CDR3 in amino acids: CASSQVQGGTDTQYF. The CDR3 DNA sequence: TGTGCCAGCAGCCAAGTCCAGGGAGGGACAGATACGCAGTATTTT.

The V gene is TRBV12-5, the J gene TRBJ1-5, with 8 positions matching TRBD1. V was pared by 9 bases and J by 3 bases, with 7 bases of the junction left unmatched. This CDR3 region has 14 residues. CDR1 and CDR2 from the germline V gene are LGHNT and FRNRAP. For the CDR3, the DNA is TGTGCTAGCGCCCGACAGGGGACCAATCAGCCCCAGCATTTT. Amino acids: CASARQGTNQPQHF.

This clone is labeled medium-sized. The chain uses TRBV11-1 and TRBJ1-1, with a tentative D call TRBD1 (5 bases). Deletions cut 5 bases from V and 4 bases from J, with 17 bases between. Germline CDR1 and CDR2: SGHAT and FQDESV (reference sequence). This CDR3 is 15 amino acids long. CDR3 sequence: CASSPSGRVATEAFF. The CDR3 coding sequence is TGTGCCAGCAGCCCAAGCGGCAGGGTTGCCACTGAAGCTTTCTTT.

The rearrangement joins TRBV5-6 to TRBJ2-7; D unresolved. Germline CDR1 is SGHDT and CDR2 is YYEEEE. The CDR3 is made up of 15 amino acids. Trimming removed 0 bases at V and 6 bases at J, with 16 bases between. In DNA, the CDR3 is TGTGCCAGCAGCTTGGCCAAGAGGATTTTCGGCGAGCAGTACTTC. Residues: CASSLAKRIFGEQYF. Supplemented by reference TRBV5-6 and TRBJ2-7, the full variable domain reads DAGVTQSPTHLIKTRGQQVTLRCSPKSGHDTVSWYQQALGQGPQFIFQYYEEEERQRGNFPDRFSGHQFPNYSSELNVNALLLGDSALYLCASSLAKRIFGEQYFGPGTRLTVT.

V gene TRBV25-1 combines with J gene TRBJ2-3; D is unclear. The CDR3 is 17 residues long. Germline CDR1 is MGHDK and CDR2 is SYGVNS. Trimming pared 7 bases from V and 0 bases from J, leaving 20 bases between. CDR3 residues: CASTATYPPSSTDTQYF. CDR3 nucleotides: TGTGCCAGCACCGCTACTTACCCTCCGTCTAGCACAGATACGCAGTATTTT.

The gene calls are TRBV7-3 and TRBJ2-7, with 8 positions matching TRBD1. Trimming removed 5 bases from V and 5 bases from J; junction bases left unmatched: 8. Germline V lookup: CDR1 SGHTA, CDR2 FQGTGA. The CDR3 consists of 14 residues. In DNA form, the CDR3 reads TGTGCCAGCAGCGACGGACAGGGTGGGAACGAGCAGTACTTC. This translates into CASSDGQGGNEQYF.

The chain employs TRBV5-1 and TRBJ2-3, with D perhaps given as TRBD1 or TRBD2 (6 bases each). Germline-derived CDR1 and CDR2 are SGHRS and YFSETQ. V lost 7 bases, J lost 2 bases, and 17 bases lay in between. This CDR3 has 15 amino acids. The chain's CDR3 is CASEAGHRLTDTQYF. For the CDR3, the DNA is TGCGCCAGCGAGGCGGGACACAGACTCACAGATACGCAGTATTTT.

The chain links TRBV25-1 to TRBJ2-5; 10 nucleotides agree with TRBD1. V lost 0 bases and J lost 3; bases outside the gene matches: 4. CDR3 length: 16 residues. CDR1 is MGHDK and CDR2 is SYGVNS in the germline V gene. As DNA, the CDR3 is TGTGCCAGCAGTGAATATACAGGGACAGGGGAAGAGACCCAGTACTTC. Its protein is CASSEYTGTGEETQYF.

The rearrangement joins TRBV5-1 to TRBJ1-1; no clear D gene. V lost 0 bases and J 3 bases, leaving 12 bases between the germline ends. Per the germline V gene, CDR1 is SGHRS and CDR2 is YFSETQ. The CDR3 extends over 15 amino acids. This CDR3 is CASSLAGPGDTEAFF. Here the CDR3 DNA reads TGCGCCAGCAGCTTGGCCGGGCCTGGGGACACTGAAGCTTTCTTT.

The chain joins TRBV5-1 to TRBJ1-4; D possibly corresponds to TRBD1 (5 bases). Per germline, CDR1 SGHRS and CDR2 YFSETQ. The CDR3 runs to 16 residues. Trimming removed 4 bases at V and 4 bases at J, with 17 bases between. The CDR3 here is CASSARRDRGNEKLFF. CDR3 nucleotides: TGCGCCAGCAGCGCCCGCCGGGATAGGGGTAATGAAAAACTGTTTTTT.

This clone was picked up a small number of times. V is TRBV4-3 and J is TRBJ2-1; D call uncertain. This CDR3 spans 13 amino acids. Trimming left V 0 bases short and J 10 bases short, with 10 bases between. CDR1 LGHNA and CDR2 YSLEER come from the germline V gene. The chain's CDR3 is CASSQDQGGEQFF. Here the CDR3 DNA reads TGCGCCAGCAGCCAAGATCAAGGCGGAGAGCAGTTCTTC.

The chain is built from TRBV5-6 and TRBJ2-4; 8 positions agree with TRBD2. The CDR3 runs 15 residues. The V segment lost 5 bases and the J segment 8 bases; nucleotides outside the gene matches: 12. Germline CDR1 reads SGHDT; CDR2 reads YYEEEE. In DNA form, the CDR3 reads TGTGCCAGCAGGGGAACCCCGGGACTAGGGGACATTCAGTACTTC. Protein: CASRGTPGLGDIQYF.

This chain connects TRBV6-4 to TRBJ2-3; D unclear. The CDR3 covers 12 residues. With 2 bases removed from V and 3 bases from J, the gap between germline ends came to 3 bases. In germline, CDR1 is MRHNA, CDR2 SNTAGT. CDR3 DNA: TGTGCCAGCAGTGACAGGACAGATACGCAGTATTTT. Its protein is CASSDRTDTQYF.

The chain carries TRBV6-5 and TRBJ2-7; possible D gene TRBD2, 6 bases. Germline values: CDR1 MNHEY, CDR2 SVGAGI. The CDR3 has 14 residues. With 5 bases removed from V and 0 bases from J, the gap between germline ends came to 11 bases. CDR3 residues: CASSIGGNSYEQYF. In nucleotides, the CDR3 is TGTGCCAGCAGTATAGGCGGGAACTCCTACGAGCAGTACTTC.

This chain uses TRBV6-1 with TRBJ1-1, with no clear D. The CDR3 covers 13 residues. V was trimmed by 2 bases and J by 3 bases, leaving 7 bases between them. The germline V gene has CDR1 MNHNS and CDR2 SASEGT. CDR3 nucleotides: TGTGCCAGCAGTGAACTGAGGGACACTGAAGCTTTCTTT. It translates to CASSELRDTEAFF.

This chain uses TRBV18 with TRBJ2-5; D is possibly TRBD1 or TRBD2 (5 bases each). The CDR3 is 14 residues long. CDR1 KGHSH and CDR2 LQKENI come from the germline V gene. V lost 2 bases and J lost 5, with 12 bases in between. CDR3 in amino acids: CASSPFQGGETQYF. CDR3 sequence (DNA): TGTGCCAGCTCACCATTCCAGGGCGGGGAGACCCAGTACTTC.

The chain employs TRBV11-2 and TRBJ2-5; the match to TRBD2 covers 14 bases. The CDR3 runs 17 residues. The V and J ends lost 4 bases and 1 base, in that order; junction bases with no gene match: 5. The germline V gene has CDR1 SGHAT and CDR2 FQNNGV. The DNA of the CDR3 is TGTGCCAGCAGCTCCGGGACTAGCGGGAGAGCCCAAGAGACCCAGTACTTC. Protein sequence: CASSSGTSGRAQETQYF. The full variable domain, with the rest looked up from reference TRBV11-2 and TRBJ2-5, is EAGVAQSPRYKIIEKRQSVAFWCNPISGHATLYWYQQILGQGPKLLIQFQNNGVVDDSQLPKDRFSAERLKGVDSTLKIQPAKLEDSAVYLCASSSGTSGRAQETQYFGPGTRLLVL.